The 28 T cell receptor beta chains presented below share a single source sample, sequenced in a study of neoadjuvant anti-PD-1 for oral cavity cancer. Time point defined: after neoadjuvant nivolumab, at surgical resection. Some clones are missing from TCRdb's copy, which holds only in-frame ones; the method was immunoSEQ multiplex PCR. This table has about 24,000 clones, around a quarter appearing once. The specimen was tumor tissue, collected after nivolumab (anti-PD-1) treatment. These receptors all come from a person aged 40 to 85 with oral cavity squamous cell carcinoma.

Only a few counts were recorded for this clone. This chain links TRBV6-1 with TRBJ1-4, with D possibly being TRBD1 (6 bases). V was pared by 3 bases and J by 8 bases, with 13 bases between. CDR1 MNHNS and CDR2 SASEGT come from the germline V gene. CDR3 length: 14 residues. The CDR3 spells CASSEGGPTEKLFF. In nucleotides, the CDR3 is TGTGCCAGCAGTGAGGGGGGCCCCACCGAAAAACTGTTTTTT.

This clone has just a few counts. This rearrangement joins TRBV19 to TRBJ2-4; D remains unclear. The CDR3 totals 14 residues. Germline CDR1 and CDR2: LNHDA and SQIVND (reference sequence). V was clipped by 5 bases and J by 9 bases, with 17 bases between them. CDR3 nucleotide sequence: TGTGCCAGTAGTCCATTAACCCGGTCGGGCATTCAGTACTTC. Its protein product is CASSPLTRSGIQYF.

The rearrangement uses TRBV7-8 and TRBJ2-7; maybe TRBD2 (7 bases). The CDR3 is made up of 14 amino acids. From germline, CDR1 is SGHVS and CDR2 FQNEAQ. Trimming stripped 4 bases from V and 2 bases from J, with 12 bases between. The CDR3 DNA sequence: TGTGCCAGCAGCTCTCGGGGGGACACCTACGAGCAGTACTTC. This gives the protein CASSSRGDTYEQYF.

This clone was found a few times. V gene TRBV20-1 combines with J gene TRBJ2-7; D is unresolved. Germline loops: CDR1 DFQATT, CDR2 SNEGSKA (reference sequence). The CDR3 extends over 11 amino acids. V was clipped by 5 bases and J by 6 bases, with 11 bases between them. The CDR3 DNA reads TGCAGTGCTGCGATATTAACCGAGCAGTACTTC. Residues: CSAAILTEQYF.

Only a few counts were recorded for this clone. This chain links TRBV28 with TRBJ1-2; D gene uncertain. This CDR3 comprises 12 residues. Trimming left V 5 bases short and J 5 bases short, with 9 bases between. In germline, CDR1 is MDHEN, CDR2 SYDVKM. CDR3 amino acids: CASSVGSYGYTF. The CDR3 bases are TGTGCCAGCAGTGTCGGGAGTTATGGCTACACCTTC.

The CDR3 here is CATSRVPPTEAFF. The CDR3 DNA reads as TGTGCCACCAGCAGAGTCCCACCGACTGAAGCTTTCTTT. The chain links TRBV15 to TRBJ1-1; D uncertain. Trimming left V 1 base short and J 5 bases short, with 8 bases between. The CDR3 loop spans 13 amino acids. The germline V gene has CDR1 LNHNV and CDR2 YYDKDF (reference sequence). Full variable domain (missing parts from reference TRBV15 and TRBJ1-1): DAMVIQNPRYQVTQFGKPVTLSCSQTLNHNVMYWYQQKSSQAPKLLFHYYDKDFNNEADTPDNFQSRRPNTSFCFLDIRSPGLGDTAMYLCATSRVPPTEAFFGQGTRLTVV.

The chain couples TRBV6-6 to TRBJ1-5; D remains ambiguous. The CDR3 contains 14 residues. Trimming took 2 bases from V and 1 from J, leaving 6 bases between them. CDR1 is MNHNY and CDR2 is SVGAGI in the germline V gene (reference sequence). The CDR3 DNA sequence: TGTGCCAGCAGTTACCAGGACAGCAATCAGCCCCAGCATTTT. This codes for CASSYQDSNQPQHF.

This clone occurred a few times. The J gene is TRBJ2-6, the V gene TRBV5-1, with D perhaps matching TRBD1 (6 bases). The ends were cut back, 4 bases at V and 5 bases at J, with 22 bases in the middle. Germline assignment: CDR1 SGHRS and CDR2 YFSETQ. The CDR3 sequence is 18 residues long. CDR3 sequence (DNA): TGCGCCAGCAGCCCTGATGGGACCGAACAGGGTTGGGCCAACGTCCTGACTTTC. Protein: CASSPDGTEQGWANVLTF.

This clone occurred a few times. V is TRBV6-1 and J is TRBJ2-7, with 11 bases aligning to TRBD2. Trimming took 4 bases from V and 3 from J; bases not matched to a gene: 5. The CDR3 consists of 15 residues. From germline, CDR1 is MNHNS and CDR2 SASEGT. The CDR3 DNA is TGTGCCAGCAGTGTTGGGACTAGCGGCATCTACGAGCAGTACTTC. It is translated as CASSVGTSGIYEQYF.

This clone appeared many times. The CDR3 coding sequence is TGTGCCAGCAACAGGGGTAGGAGCAATCAGCCCCAGCATTTT. As protein: CASNRGRSNQPQHF. The chain uses TRBV28 and TRBJ1-5, with TRBD1 matching 7 bases. V shed 7 bases, J shed 1 base, and the junction held 4 bases outside the gene matches. The length of the CDR3 is 14 residues. The germline gives CDR1 MDHEN, CDR2 SYDVKM. The full variable domain, with the rest looked up from reference TRBV28 and TRBJ1-5, is DVKVTQSSRYLVKRTGEKVFLECVQDMDHENMFWYRQDPGLGLRLIYFSYDVKMKEKGDIPEGYSVSREKKERFSLILESASTNQTSMYLCASNRGRSNQPQHFGDGTRLSIL.

This clone is medium-sized. This chain joins TRBV19 and TRBJ2-1; D is perhaps TRBD1 or TRBD2 (5 bases each). Trimming shortened V by 11 bases and J by 9 bases, and 23 bases separated the two germline ends. Germline CDR1 reads LNHDA; CDR2 reads SQIVND (reference sequence). The CDR3 loop spans 14 amino acids. CDR3 amino acids: CAVSGTLAGSEQFF. DNA of the CDR3: TGTGCCGTCTCAGGGACCCTAGCTGGGAGTGAGCAGTTCTTC. Full variable domain (outside the CDR3, taken from reference TRBV19 and TRBJ2-1): DGGITQSPKYLFRKEGQNVTLSCEQNLNHDAMYWYRQDPGQGLRLIYYSQIVNDFQKGDIAEGYSVSREKKESFPLTVTSAQKNPTAFYLCAVSGTLAGSEQFFGPGTRLTVL.

The rearrangement links TRBV28 to TRBJ2-1; the match to TRBD2 covers 7 bases. V was clipped by 6 bases and J by 0 bases; unmatched bases: 11. This CDR3 spans 17 amino acids. Per the germline V gene, CDR1 is MDHEN and CDR2 is SYDVKM. The CDR3 reads CASSRRSSGGSYNEQFF. The DNA for the CDR3 is TGTGCCAGCAGCCGACGTTCTAGCGGAGGCTCCTACAATGAGCAGTTCTTC.

This chain joins TRBV5-5 and TRBJ1-1; D remains ambiguous. The CDR3 loop spans 16 amino acids. Trimming cost V 2 bases and J 7 bases, with 21 bases left between them. Germline V lookup: CDR1 SGHKS, CDR2 YYEKEE (reference sequence). CDR3 nucleotides: TGTGCCAGCAGCTTAAGACCTACAACCCTCTCAGGTGAAGCTTTCTTT. It encodes CASSLRPTTLSGEAFF.

This clone was counted between two and nine times. The chain employs TRBV28 and TRBJ1-5, with D possibly being TRBD1 (6 bases). V lost 8 bases and J 8 bases, leaving 19 bases between the germline ends. The CDR3 loop spans 14 amino acids. CDR1 and CDR2 from the germline V gene are MDHEN and SYDVKM. The CDR3 DNA sequence: TGTGCCAGCCAAACCCACAGGGCCGAGAAGCCCCAGCATTTT. Protein product: CASQTHRAEKPQHF.

V usage is TRBV4-1 and J usage is TRBJ2-7; D is perhaps TRBD1 or TRBD2 (6 bases each). V was trimmed by 1 base and J by 2 bases, leaving 12 bases between them. Germline values: CDR1 MGHRA, CDR2 YSYEKL. This CDR3 comprises 15 residues. The CDR3 sequence: CASSQAGAGPYEQYF. CDR3 coding DNA: TGCGCCAGCAGCCAAGCGGGGGCGGGTCCCTACGAGCAGTACTTC.

In its sample, this clone was seen a few times. The V gene is TRBV27, the J gene TRBJ1-5, with D perhaps matching TRBD1 (5 bases). Germline lookup yields CDR1 MNHEY and CDR2 SMNVEV (reference sequence). The V gene lost 6 bases and the J gene lost 5 bases, with 14 bases spanning the gap. The CDR3 is 14 residues long. Written as DNA, the CDR3 is TGTGCCAGCAGCCCTTTGGGGGGTTATCAGCCCCAGCATTTT. Translated, it gives CASSPLGGYQPQHF.

The CDR3 reads CASSDNRASMGNTEAFF. CDR3 bases: TGTGCCAGCAGTGATAACAGAGCATCGATGGGGAACACTGAAGCTTTCTTT. The chain couples TRBV2 to TRBJ1-1; D gene ambiguous. The germline CDR1 and CDR2 sequences are SNHLY and FYNNEI. The length of the CDR3 is 17 residues. Deletions cut 3 bases from V and 1 base from J, with 18 bases between. Drawing the rest from reference TRBV2 and TRBJ1-1, the complete variable domain is EPEVTQTPSHQVTQMGQEVILRCVPISNHLYFYWYRQILGQKVEFLVSFYNNEISEKSEIFDDQFSVERPDGSNFTLKIRSTKLEDSAMYFCASSDNRASMGNTEAFFGQGTRLTVV.

The chain employs TRBV7-3 and TRBJ2-2; a weak D match, TRBD1 (6 bases). Trimming took 4 bases from V and 6 from J, leaving 9 bases between them. There are 13 residues in the CDR3. CDR1 and CDR2 (germline): SGHTA, FQGTGA. For the CDR3, the DNA is TGTGCCAGCAGCTCTGAGGGGGCCGGGGAGCTGTTTTTT. This codes for CASSSEGAGELFF. Supplemented by reference TRBV7-3 and TRBJ2-2, the full variable domain reads GAGVSQTPSNKVTEKGKYVELRCDPISGHTALYWYRQSLGQGPEFLIYFQGTGAADDSGLPNDRFFAVRPEGSVSTLKIQRTERGDSAVYLCASSSEGAGELFFGEGSRLTVL.

This rearrangement joins TRBV5-1 to TRBJ1-5; 7 positions match TRBD1. CDR3 length: 15 residues. V was pared by 0 bases and J by 5 bases, with 5 bases of the junction left unmatched. Germline V gene lookup returns CDR1 SGHRS and CDR2 YFSETQ. The CDR3 here is CASSLVPGGDQPQHF. The CDR3 DNA reads as TGCGCCAGCAGCTTGGTTCCAGGGGGGGATCAGCCCCAGCATTTT. Full variable domain (outside the CDR3, taken from reference TRBV5-1 and TRBJ1-5): KAGVTQTPRYLIKTRGQQVTLSCSPISGHRSVSWYQQTPGQGLQFLFEYFSETQRNKGNFPGRFSGRQFSNSRSEMNVSTLELGDSALYLCASSLVPGGDQPQHFGDGTRLSIL.

The rearrangement joins TRBV11-3 to TRBJ2-2; D not certain. Germline assignment: CDR1 SGHNT and CDR2 YENEEA. The CDR3 loop spans 14 amino acids. Deletions cut 2 bases from V and 6 bases from J, with 10 bases between. The CDR3 spells CASSLLAASGELFF. The CDR3 DNA reads TGTGCCAGCAGCTTATTGGCCGCTTCCGGGGAGCTGTTTTTT.

This clone turned up a few times. The rearrangement uses TRBV29-1 and TRBJ1-1; weak D call: TRBD1 (6 bases). CDR1 and CDR2 from the germline V gene are SQVTM and ANQGSEA. The CDR3 length is 12 residues. V was cut by 6 bases and J by 4 bases, with 12 bases left in between. CDR3 coding DNA: TGCAGCGTGGGACATTTGAGCACTGAAGCTTTCTTT. Its translation is CSVGHLSTEAFF.

This sequence joins TRBV7-2 and TRBJ1-1, with D tentatively TRBD1 (6 bases). V lost 2 bases to trimming and J lost 2 bases, with 9 bases between them. Looked up from germline, CDR1 is SGHTA and CDR2 is FQGNSA. This CDR3 contains 14 residues. CDR3 bases: TGTGCCAGCAGCTTAAAAGGGACAAACACTGAAGCTTTCTTT. Translating it yields CASSLKGTNTEAFF.

This clone was observed a few times. V and J are TRBV4-1 and TRBJ2-1; perhaps TRBD1 as D (5 bases). The CDR3 extends over 15 amino acids. Trimming took off 5 bases at V and 2 bases at J, with 13 bases between the two ends. CDR1 MGHRA and CDR2 YSYEKL come from the germline V gene. The CDR3 nucleotides are TGCGCCAGCAGCTACAGGCAAACCACCTACAATGAGCAGTTCTTC. Protein sequence: CASSYRQTTYNEQFF.

The rearrangement links TRBV5-8 to TRBJ2-1; D unclear. Germline-derived CDR1 and CDR2 are SGHTS and YDEGEE. Trimming left V 2 bases short and J 12 bases short, with 15 bases between. CDR3 length equals 13 residues. CDR3 amino acids: CASSFGPLRVQFF. CDR3 DNA: TGTGCCAGCAGCTTCGGTCCCCTTAGGGTGCAGTTCTTC.

This clone is judged medium-sized. DNA of the CDR3: TGTGCCAGCAGCCCTCCAAGAGGGGGGCTGTTTTTT. Translated: CASSPPRGGLFF. The chain uses TRBV28 and TRBJ1-4, with a possible D match to TRBD1 (6 bases). V was trimmed by 6 bases and J by 14 bases, leaving 16 bases between them. The CDR3 has 12 amino acids. Germline V gives CDR1 MDHEN, CDR2 SYDVKM. Based on the CDR3 plus reference TRBV28 and TRBJ1-4, the full variable domain is DVKVTQSSRYLVKRTGEKVFLECVQDMDHENMFWYRQDPGLGLRLIYFSYDVKMKEKGDIPEGYSVSREKKERFSLILESASTNQTSMYLCASSPPRGGLFFGSGTQLSVL.

This sequence joins TRBV18 and TRBJ2-7, with a tentative D call TRBD1 (6 bases). Per germline, CDR1 KGHSH and CDR2 LQKENI. Trimming cost V 0 bases and J 1 base, with 13 bases left between them. The CDR3 is 16 amino acids. This CDR3 is CASSPPTGPTSYEQYF. Written as DNA, the CDR3 is TGTGCCAGCTCACCACCGACAGGCCCAACTTCCTACGAGCAGTACTTC.

This clone was observed once. The chain joins TRBV9 to TRBJ2-7; no reliable D call. V was shortened by 4 bases and J by 6 bases, with 17 bases between the two germline ends. The CDR3 loop spans 14 amino acids. Germline V gives CDR1 SGDLS, CDR2 YYNGEE. The CDR3 region is CASSQGQIGFEQYF. The CDR3 coding sequence is TGTGCCAGCAGCCAAGGGCAGATTGGGTTCGAGCAGTACTTC.

This rearrangement joins TRBV25-1 to TRBJ2-1; 8 nucleotides match TRBD1. The ends lost 5 bases at V and 7 bases at J; junction bases unmatched: 7. Germline V gives CDR1 MGHDK, CDR2 SYGVNS. The CDR3 has 14 residues. As DNA, the CDR3 is TGTGCCAGCAGTCGGACAGGGCTGGGGAATGAGCAGTTCTTC. Its protein is CASSRTGLGNEQFF. The full variable domain, its missing parts supplied by reference TRBV25-1 and TRBJ2-1, is EADIYQTPRYLVIGTGKKITLECSQTMGHDKMYWYQQDPGMELHLIHYSYGVNSTEKGDLSSESTVSRIRTEHFPLTLESARPSHTSQYLCASSRTGLGNEQFFGPGTRLTVL.